The clone carrying this T cell receptor beta chain was observed a handful of times. What it binds is not known. Building of the TCR beta libraries involved iRepertoire HTBI primers and Arm-PCR of CDR3 regions. TCRdb redid the calling of the multiplex PCR reads with MiXCR, one entry per CDR3 protein. This sample has 250,000 to 400,000 distinct CDR3 sequences, with 18% found just once. These data originate in a study of regulatory T cells in long-lasting Graves disease. Background on the study: For a period under 3 months, newly diagnosed Graves' patients had taken antithyroid drugs. Study outcomes and limitations: Researchers examined only peripheral blood and not thyroid tissue. Segments TRBV28, TRBJ1-2 and TRBJ2-5 showed preferential usage in persistent disease.

V lost 3 bases and J lost 0, with 9 bases in between. CDR1 and CDR2 from the germline V gene are DFQATT and SNEGSKA (reference sequence). The CDR3 has 14 amino acids. Time point reported: newly diagnosed GD, antithyroid drugs for less than 3 months. PBMC RNA was the source of the TCR library. The chain couples TRBV20-1 to TRBJ2-1, with D possibly being TRBD2 (6 bases). The sequence derives from a female donor with Graves disease. Sequences were derived from peripheral blood mononuclear cells (PBMCs), sampled at new diagnosis, from a patient treated with antithyroid drugs. The CDR3, as DNA: TGCAGTGCTAGCTGGAGGGGCTCCTACAATGAGCAGTTCTTC. The encoded protein is CSASWRGSYNEQFF.